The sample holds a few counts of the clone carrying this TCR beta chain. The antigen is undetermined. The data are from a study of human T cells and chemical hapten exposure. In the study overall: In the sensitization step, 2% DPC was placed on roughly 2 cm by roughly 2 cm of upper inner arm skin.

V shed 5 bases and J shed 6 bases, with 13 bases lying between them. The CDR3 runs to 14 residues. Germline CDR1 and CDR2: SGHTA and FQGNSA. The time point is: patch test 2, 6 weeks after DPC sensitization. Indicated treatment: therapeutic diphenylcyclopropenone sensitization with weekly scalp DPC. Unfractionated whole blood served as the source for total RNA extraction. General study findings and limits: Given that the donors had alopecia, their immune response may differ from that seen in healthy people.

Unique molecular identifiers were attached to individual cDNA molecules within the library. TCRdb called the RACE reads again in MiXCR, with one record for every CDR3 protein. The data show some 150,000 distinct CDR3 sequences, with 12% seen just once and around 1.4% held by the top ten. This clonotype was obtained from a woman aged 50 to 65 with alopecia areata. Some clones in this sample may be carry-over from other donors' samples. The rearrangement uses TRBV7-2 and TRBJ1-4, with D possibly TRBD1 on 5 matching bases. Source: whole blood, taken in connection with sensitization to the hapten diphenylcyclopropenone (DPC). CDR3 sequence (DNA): TGTGCCAGCAGCCCCCCTTGGGGGGATGAAAAACTGTTTTTT. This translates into CASSPPWGDEKLFF.